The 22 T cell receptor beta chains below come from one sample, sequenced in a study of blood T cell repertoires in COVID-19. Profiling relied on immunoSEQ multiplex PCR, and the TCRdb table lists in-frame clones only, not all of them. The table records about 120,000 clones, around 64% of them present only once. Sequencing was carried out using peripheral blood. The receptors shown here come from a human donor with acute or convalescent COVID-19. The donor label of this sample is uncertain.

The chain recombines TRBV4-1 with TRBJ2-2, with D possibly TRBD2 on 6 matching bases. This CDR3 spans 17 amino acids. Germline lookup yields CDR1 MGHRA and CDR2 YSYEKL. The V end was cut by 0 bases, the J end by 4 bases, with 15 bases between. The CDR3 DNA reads TGCGCCAGCAGCCAAGATCTCTTAGGGCGGGGCACCGGGGAGCTGTTTTTT. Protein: CASSQDLLGRGTGELFF.

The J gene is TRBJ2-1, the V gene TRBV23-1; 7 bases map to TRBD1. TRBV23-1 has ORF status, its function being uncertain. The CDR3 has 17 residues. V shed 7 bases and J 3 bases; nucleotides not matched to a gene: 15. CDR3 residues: CASTQTGQRLLYNEQFF. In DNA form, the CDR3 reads TGCGCCAGCACCCAGACGGGACAGCGATTACTCTACAATGAGCAGTTCTTC.

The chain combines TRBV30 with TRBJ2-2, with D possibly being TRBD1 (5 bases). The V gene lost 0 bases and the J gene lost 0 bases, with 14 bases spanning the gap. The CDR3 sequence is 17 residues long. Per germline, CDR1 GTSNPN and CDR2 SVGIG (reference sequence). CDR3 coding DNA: TGTGCCTGGAGTGTCGGTCGCACAGGATCGAACACCGGGGAGCTGTTTTTT. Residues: CAWSVGRTGSNTGELFF.

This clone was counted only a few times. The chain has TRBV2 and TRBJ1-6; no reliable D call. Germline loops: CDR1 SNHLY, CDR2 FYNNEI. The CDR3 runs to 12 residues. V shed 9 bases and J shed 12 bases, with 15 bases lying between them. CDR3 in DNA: TGTGCCAGAACAGCGGCCGGTAGACCCCTCCACTTT. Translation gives CARTAAGRPLHF.

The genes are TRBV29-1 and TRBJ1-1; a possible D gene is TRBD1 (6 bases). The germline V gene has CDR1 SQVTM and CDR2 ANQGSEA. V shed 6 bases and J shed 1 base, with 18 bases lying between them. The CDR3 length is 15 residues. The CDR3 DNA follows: TGCAGCGTCTCACGAGGTAGGACAGAGAACACTGAAGCTTTCTTT. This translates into CSVSRGRTENTEAFF.

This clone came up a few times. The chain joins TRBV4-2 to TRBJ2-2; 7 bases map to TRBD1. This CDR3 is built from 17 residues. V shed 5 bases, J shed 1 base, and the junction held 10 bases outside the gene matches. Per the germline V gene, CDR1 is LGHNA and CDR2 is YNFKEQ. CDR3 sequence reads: CASSYKTGTENTGELFF. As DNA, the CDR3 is TGTGCCAGCAGCTATAAGACCGGGACAGAGAACACCGGGGAGCTGTTTTTT.

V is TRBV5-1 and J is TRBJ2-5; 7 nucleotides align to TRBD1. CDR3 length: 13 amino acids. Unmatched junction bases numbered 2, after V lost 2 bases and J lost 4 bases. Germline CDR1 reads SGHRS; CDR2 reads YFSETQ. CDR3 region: CASSLTGVETQYF. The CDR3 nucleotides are TGCGCCAGCAGCTTAACAGGGGTAGAGACCCAGTACTTC.

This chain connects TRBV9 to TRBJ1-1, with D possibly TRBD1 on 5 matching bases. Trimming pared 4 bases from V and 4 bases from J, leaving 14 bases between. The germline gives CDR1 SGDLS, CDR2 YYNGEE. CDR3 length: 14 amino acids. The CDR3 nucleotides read TGTGCCAGCAGCAATCTCCAGGGTATCACTGAAGCTTTCTTT. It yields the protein CASSNLQGITEAFF.

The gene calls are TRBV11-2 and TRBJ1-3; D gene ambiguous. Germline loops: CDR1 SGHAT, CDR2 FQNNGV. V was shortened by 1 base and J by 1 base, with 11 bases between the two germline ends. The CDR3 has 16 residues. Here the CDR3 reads CASSLGRRQSGNTIYF. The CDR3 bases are TGTGCCAGCAGCTTAGGGCGGAGGCAGTCTGGAAACACCATATATTTT.

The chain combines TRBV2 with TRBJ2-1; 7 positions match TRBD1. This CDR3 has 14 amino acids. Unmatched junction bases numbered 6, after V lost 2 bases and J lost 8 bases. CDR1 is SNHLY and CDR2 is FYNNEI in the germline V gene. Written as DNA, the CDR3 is TGTGCCAGCAGTGAACAGGGGGATATGGATGAGCAGTTCTTC. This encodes CASSEQGDMDEQFF. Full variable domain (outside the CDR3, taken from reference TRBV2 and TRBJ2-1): EPEVTQTPSHQVTQMGQEVILRCVPISNHLYFYWYRQILGQKVEFLVSFYNNEISEKSEIFDDQFSVERPDGSNFTLKIRSTKLEDSAMYFCASSEQGDMDEQFFGPGTRLTVL.

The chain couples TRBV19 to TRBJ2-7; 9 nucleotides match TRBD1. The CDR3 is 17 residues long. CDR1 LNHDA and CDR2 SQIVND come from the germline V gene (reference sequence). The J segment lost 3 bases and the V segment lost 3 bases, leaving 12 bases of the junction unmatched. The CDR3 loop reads CASSIYRGRFSYYEQYF. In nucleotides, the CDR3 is TGTGCCAGTAGTATCTACAGGGGGCGGTTTTCATACTACGAGCAGTACTTC.

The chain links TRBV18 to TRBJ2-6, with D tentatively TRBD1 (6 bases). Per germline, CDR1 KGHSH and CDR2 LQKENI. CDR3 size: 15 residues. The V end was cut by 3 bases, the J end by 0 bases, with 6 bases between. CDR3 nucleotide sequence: TGTGCCAGCTCACCGGACAGCTCTGGGGCCAACGTCCTGACTTTC. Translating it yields CASSPDSSGANVLTF.

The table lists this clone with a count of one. Written as DNA, the CDR3 is TGCAGTGCTAGTCCTACAGGGGGCGGCTATGGCTACACCTTC. This encodes CSASPTGGGYGYTF. This chain joins TRBV20-1 and TRBJ1-2, with 9 bases lining up with TRBD1. Germline CDR1 and CDR2: DFQATT and SNEGSKA (reference sequence). The CDR3 contains 14 residues. V gave up 3 bases and J gave up 4 bases; unmatched junction bases: 6.

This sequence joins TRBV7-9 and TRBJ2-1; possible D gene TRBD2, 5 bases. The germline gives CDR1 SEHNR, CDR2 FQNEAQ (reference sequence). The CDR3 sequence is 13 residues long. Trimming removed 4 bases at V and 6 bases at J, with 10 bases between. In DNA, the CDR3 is TGTGCCAGCAGCTCTGGACTGCGCAATGAGCAGTTCTTC. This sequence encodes CASSSGLRNEQFF.

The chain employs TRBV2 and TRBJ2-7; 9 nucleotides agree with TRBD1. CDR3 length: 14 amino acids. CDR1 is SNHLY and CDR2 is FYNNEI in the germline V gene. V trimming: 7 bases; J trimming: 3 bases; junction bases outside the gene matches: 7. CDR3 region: CASKRQGVDYEQYF. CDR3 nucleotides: TGTGCCAGCAAACGACAGGGGGTCGACTACGAGCAGTACTTC.

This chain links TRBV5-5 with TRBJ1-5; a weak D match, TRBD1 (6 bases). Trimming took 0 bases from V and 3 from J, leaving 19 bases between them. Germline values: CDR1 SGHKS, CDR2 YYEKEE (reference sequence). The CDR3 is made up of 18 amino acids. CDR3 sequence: CASSLEGEGLRVNQPQHF. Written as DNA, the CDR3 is TGTGCCAGCAGCTTGGAGGGGGAGGGGCTGAGAGTCAATCAGCCCCAGCATTTT.

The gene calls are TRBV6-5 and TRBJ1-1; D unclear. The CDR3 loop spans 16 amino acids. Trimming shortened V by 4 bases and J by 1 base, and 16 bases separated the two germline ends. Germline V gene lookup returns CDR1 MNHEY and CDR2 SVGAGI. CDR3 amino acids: CASSSPPGKPNTEAFF. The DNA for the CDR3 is TGTGCCAGCAGTTCTCCCCCCGGGAAACCGAACACTGAAGCTTTCTTT.

The DNA for the CDR3 is TGTGCCAGCAGGAGGACAGAAACCTATGGCTACACCTTC. As protein: CASRRTETYGYTF. The chain has TRBV2 and TRBJ1-2; perhaps TRBD1 as D (6 bases). The ends were cut back, 6 bases at V and 4 bases at J, with 12 bases in the middle. This CDR3 region has 13 residues. Germline values: CDR1 SNHLY, CDR2 FYNNEI.

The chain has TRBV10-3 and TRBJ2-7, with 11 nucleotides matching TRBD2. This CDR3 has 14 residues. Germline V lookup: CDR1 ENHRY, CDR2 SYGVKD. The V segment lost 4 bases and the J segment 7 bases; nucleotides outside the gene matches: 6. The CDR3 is CAISALAGAQEQYV. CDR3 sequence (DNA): TGTGCCATCAGTGCACTAGCGGGGGCCCAGGAGCAGTACGTC.

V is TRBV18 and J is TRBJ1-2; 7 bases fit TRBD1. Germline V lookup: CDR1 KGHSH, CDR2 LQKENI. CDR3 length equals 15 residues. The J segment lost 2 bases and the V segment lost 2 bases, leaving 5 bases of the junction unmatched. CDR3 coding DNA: TGTGCCAGCTCACCAGAGAGACAGGGAAACTATGGCTACACCTTC. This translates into CASSPERQGNYGYTF. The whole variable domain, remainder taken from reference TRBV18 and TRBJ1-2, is NAGVMQNPRHLVRRRGQEARLRCSPMKGHSHVYWYRQLPEEGLKFMVYLQKENIIDESGMPKERFSAEFPKEGPSILRIQQVVRGDSAAYFCASSPERQGNYGYTFGSGTRLTVV.

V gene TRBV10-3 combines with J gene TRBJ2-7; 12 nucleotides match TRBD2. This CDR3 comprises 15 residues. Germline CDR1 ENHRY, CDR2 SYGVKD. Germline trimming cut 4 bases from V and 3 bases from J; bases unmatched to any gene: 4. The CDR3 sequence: CAISVSSGGVYEQYF. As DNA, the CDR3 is TGTGCCATCAGTGTCTCTAGCGGGGGGGTCTACGAGCAGTACTTC.

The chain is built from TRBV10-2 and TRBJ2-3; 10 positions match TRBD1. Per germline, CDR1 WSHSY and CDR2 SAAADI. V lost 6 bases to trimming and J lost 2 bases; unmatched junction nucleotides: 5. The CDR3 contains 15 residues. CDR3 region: CASRYGTGVTDTQYF. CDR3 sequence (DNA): TGCGCCAGCAGATACGGGACAGGGGTCACAGATACGCAGTATTTT.